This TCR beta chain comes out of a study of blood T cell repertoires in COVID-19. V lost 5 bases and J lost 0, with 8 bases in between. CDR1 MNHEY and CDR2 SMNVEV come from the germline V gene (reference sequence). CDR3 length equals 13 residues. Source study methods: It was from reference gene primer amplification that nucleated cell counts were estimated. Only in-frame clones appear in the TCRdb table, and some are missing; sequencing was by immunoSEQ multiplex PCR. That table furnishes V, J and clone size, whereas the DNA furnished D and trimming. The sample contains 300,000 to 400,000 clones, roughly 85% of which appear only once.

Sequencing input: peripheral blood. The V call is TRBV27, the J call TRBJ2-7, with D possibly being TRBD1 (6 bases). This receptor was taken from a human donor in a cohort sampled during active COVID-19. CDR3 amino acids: CASSQDSSYEQYF. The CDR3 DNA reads TGTGCCAGCAGTCAGGACAGCTCCTACGAGCAGTACTTC.